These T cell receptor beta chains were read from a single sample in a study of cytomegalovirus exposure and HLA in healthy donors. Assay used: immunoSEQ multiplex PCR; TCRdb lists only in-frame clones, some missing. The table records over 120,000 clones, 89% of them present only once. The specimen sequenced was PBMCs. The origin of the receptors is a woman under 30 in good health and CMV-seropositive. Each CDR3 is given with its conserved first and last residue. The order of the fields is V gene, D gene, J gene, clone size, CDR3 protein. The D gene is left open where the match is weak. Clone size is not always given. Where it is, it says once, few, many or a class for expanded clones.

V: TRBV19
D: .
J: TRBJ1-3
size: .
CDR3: CASSPRPAGAGNTIYF

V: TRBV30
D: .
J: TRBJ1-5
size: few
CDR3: CAWGYSQPQHF

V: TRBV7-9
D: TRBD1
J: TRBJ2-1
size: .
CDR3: CASSFRDRAYNEQFF

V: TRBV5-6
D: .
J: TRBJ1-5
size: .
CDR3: CASSLPNQPQHF

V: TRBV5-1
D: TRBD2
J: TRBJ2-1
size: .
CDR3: CASSLVEGILAGSYNEQFF

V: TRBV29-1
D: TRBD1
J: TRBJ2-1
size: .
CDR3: CSVEDRGQGAYNEQFF

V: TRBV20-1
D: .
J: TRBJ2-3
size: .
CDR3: CSATGTDTQYF

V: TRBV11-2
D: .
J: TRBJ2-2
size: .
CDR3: CASSLPRQFANTGELFF

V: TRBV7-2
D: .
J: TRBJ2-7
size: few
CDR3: CASSLGHLSSYEQYF

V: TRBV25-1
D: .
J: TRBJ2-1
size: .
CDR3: CASPSTTVSYNEQFF

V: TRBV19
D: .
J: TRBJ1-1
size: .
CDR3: CASINGEGRRTEAFF

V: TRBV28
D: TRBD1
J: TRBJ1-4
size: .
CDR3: CASSFTSPGGAGKLFF

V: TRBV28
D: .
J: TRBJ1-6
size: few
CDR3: CASSPGNNSPLHF

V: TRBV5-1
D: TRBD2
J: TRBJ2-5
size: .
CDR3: CASSTGGGETQYF

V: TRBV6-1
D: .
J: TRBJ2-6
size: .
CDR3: CASRSEGANVLTF

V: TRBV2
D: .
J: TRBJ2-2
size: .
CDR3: CASSEWTPTGELFF

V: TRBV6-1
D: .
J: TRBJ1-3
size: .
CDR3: CASRTASGNTIYF

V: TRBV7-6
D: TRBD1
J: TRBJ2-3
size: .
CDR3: CASSFGQGADTQYF

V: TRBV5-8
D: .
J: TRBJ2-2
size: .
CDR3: CASSVGTLNTGELFF

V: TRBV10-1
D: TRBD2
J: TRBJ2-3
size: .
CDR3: CASTTSGGSTDTQYF

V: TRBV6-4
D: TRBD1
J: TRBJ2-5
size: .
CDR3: CASSAHRGPTLGETQYF

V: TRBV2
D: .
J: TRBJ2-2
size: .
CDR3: CASSVLAGTGELFF

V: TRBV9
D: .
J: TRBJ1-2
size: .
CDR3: CASSVEGDGTAYGYTF

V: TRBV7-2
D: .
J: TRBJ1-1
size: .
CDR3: CASSPRGGNTEAFF

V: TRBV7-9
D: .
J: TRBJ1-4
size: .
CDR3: CASSLAVGGPNEKLFF

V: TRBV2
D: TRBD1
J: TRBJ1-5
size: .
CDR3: CASDRGVPGQPQHF

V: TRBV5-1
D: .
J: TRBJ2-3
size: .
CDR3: CASSRDGDTQYF

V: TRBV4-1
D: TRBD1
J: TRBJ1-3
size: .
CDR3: CASSQPRTGLRNTIYF